A single sample is the source of the 14 T cell receptor beta chains below, sequenced in a study of T cells in Graves' hyperthyroidism and ophthalmopathy. From RNA transcripts, TCR beta CDR3 regions were amplified. TCR CDR3 regions were first amplified by RT-PCR with HTBI primers. In TCRdb, the multiplex PCR reads were re-called with MiXCR into one record per CDR3 protein. The table lists about 640,000 distinct CDR3 sequences, more than 20% of them singletons. The sequenced material came from blood. The receptors come from a man aged 30-40 years with Graves' ophthalmopathy.

This clonotype was seen many times. The V call is TRBV28, the J call TRBJ1-6; 9 bases match TRBD1. After removal of 4 bases from V and 4 bases from J, the junction contained 5 bases not matched to a gene. Per germline, CDR1 MDHEN and CDR2 SYDVKM. This CDR3 is 16 amino acids long. The CDR3 DNA is TGTGCCAGCAGTTCACCGGGACAGGGTTATAATTCACCCCTCCACTTT. Encoded protein: CASSSPGQGYNSPLHF.

This clonotype was seen repeatedly, ten times or more. The rearrangement joins TRBV28 to TRBJ1-2; D unresolved. This CDR3 is built from 14 residues. Trimming shortened V by 2 bases and J by 4 bases, and 11 bases separated the two germline ends. Germline V gene lookup returns CDR1 MDHEN and CDR2 SYDVKM. The CDR3 region has the DNA TGTGCCAGCAGTTTAGCAGGAGCCCCCTATGGCTACACCTTC. Translation: CASSLAGAPYGYTF.

The chain uses TRBV28 and TRBJ2-1; 8 nucleotides align to TRBD2. The germline CDR1 and CDR2 sequences are MDHEN and SYDVKM. V was clipped by 3 bases and J by 9 bases; unmatched bases: 7. CDR3 length: 14 amino acids. For the CDR3, the DNA is TGTGCCAGCAGTTTCGGCGGGAGGCCCTTTGAGCAGTTCTTC. Translating it yields CASSFGGRPFEQFF.

V usage is TRBV20-1 and J usage is TRBJ2-5; D is perhaps TRBD1 (5 bases). CDR3 size: 13 residues. CDR1 is DFQATT and CDR2 is SNEGSKA in the germline V gene (reference sequence). V lost 3 bases to trimming and J lost 3 bases, with 11 bases between them. The CDR3 region is CSARGLDEETQYF. The CDR3 DNA is TGCAGTGCTAGGGGGCTAGATGAAGAGACCCAGTACTTC.

This clonotype occurred many times. The J gene is TRBJ2-7, the V gene TRBV20-1; D might be TRBD2 (5 bases). CDR1 is DFQATT, CDR2 SNEGSKA, per germline (reference sequence). The CDR3 has 12 amino acids. The ends were cut back, 0 bases at V and 4 bases at J, with 7 bases in the middle. Here the CDR3 DNA reads TGCAGTGCTAGAGATCGGACTTACGAGCAGTACTTC. As protein: CSARDRTYEQYF.

The V and J genes are TRBV9 and TRBJ2-7; D is uncertain. The ends were cut back, 0 bases at V and 3 bases at J, with 10 bases in the middle. The V gene's germline CDR1 is SGDLS and CDR2 YYNGEE. The CDR3 sequence is 14 residues long. The CDR3 sequence: CASSVAGRNYEQYF. The CDR3 DNA reads TGTGCCAGCAGCGTAGCAGGCAGAAACTACGAGCAGTACTTC. Together with reference TRBV9 and TRBJ2-7, the CDR3 gives the full variable domain: DSGVTQTPKHLITATGQRVTLRCSPRSGDLSVYWYQQSLDQGLQFLIQYYNGEERAKGNILERFSAQQFPDLHSELNLSSLELGDSALYFCASSVAGRNYEQYFGPGTRLTVT.

This clonotype came up many times. The chain uses TRBV9 and TRBJ2-1; D might be TRBD2 (6 bases). Germline V gene data show CDR1 as SGDLS and CDR2 as YYNGEE. Trimming pared 0 bases from V and 5 bases from J, leaving 12 bases between. The CDR3 has 15 amino acids. The CDR3 region is CASSVDPGANNEQFF. As DNA, the CDR3 is TGTGCCAGCAGCGTAGATCCGGGAGCCAACAATGAGCAGTTCTTC.

Details on this clonotype: This may come from a read error, since a much larger clone is one base off. The gene calls are TRBV20-1 and TRBJ2-7; 13 bases fit TRBD2. V lost 7 bases and J lost 7; bases outside the gene matches: 13. The CDR3 runs 15 residues. Germline CDR1 is DFQATT and CDR2 is SNEGSKA (reference sequence). CDR3 protein: CSVEAGTSGIYEQYF. In DNA, the CDR3 is TGCAGTGTTGAAGCCGGGACTAGCGGGATTTATGAGCAGTACTTC.

This clonotype was detected a few times. The chain carries TRBV15 and TRBJ2-7; 7 bases line up with TRBD1. There are 14 residues in the CDR3. CDR1 and CDR2 from the germline V gene are LNHNV and YYDKDF (reference sequence). The V gene end was trimmed by 0 bases and the J gene end by 2 bases; junction bases not matched to a gene: 1. The CDR3 bases are TGTGCCACCAGCAGAGATCAGGGGGCCTACGAGCAGTACTTC. Translating it yields CATSRDQGAYEQYF.

In this sample, this clonotype turned up many times. In DNA form, the CDR3 reads TGTGCCAGCAGTTTAGAGCTGGGGGGTAATTCACCCCTCCACTTT. Translation gives CASSLELGGNSPLHF. The chain combines TRBV28 with TRBJ1-6; possible D gene TRBD1, 5 bases. The CDR3 covers 15 residues. V lost 2 bases to trimming and J lost 6 bases, with 11 bases between them. Germline lookup yields CDR1 MDHEN and CDR2 SYDVKM. Filled out from reference TRBV28 and TRBJ1-6, the complete variable domain reads DVKVTQSSRYLVKRTGEKVFLECVQDMDHENMFWYRQDPGLGLRLIYFSYDVKMKEKGDIPEGYSVSREKKERFSLILESASTNQTSMYLCASSLELGGNSPLHFGNGTRLTVT.

V usage is TRBV5-1 and J usage is TRBJ2-7; TRBD1 might be the D (5 bases). V was trimmed by 5 bases and J by 1 base, leaving 13 bases between them. Germline V gives CDR1 SGHRS, CDR2 YFSETQ. The CDR3 contains 14 residues. The CDR3 bases are TGCGCCAGCAGTTCAGACAGAATTTCCTACGAGCAGTACTTC. Amino acid sequence: CASSSDRISYEQYF.

This clonotype was observed a handful of times. V usage is TRBV6-1 and J usage is TRBJ1-2; TRBD1 matches 7 bases. CDR3 size: 14 residues. The germline V gene has CDR1 MNHNS and CDR2 SASEGT. V was pared by 6 bases and J by 4 bases, with 8 bases of the junction left unmatched. CDR3 protein: CASSTIGTVYGYTF. As DNA, the CDR3 is TGTGCCAGCAGCACAATTGGGACAGTCTATGGCTACACCTTC.

V gene TRBV28 combines with J gene TRBJ2-7, with D uncertain. The V end was cut by 4 bases, the J end by 5 bases, with 12 bases between. CDR1 and CDR2 (germline): MDHEN, SYDVKM. CDR3 length equals 13 residues. Written as DNA, the CDR3 is TGTGCCAGCAGTTCCCCCTCCCGGGACGAGCAGTACTTC. As protein: CASSSPSRDEQYF.

This clonotype has a count of ten or more. The chain has TRBV2 and TRBJ2-7; D is ambiguous. The germline V gene has CDR1 SNHLY and CDR2 FYNNEI. With 4 bases removed from V and 3 bases from J, the gap between germline ends came to 4 bases. The CDR3 is 11 residues long. The CDR3 coding sequence is TGTGCCAGCAGTGTTGTCTACGAGCAGTACTTC. Amino acids: CASSVVYEQYF.